The clone carrying this T cell receptor beta chain was counted at least ten times. The sample belongs to a study of patients and donors after allogeneic stem cell transplantation. A single record per CDR3 protein comes from TCRdb applying MiXCR to the RT-PCR reads. This table has about 960,000 distinct CDR3 sequences, about a sixth appearing once. Per the germline V gene, CDR1 is SQVTM and CDR2 is ANQGSEA. This CDR3 comprises 12 residues. Trimming took 3 bases from V and 7 from J, leaving 12 bases between them. J is TRBJ1-1 and V is TRBV29-1, with D perhaps matching TRBD1 (5 bases). The source material was blood, either unsorted or a sorted T cell fraction (not recorded which). The sequence came from a human donor who was either an allogeneic HSCT recipient or a stem cell or donor lymphocyte infusion donor (not recorded which). It is not recorded whose cells these are; they may come from a transplant donor. CDR3 sequence: CSVDPPGHEAFF. In nucleotides, the CDR3 is TGCAGCGTTGATCCCCCAGGACATGAAGCTTTCTTT.